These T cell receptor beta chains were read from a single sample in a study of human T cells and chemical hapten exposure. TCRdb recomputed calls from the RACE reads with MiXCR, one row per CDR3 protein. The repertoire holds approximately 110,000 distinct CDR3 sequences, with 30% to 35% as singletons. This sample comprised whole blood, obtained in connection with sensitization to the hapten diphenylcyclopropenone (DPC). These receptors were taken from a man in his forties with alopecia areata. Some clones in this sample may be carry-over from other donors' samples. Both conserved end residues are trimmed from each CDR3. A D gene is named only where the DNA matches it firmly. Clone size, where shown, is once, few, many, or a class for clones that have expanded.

ASRGPGANVLT,few,-,TRBV2
ASSSGLAGGPGADTQY,-,TRBD2,TRBV5-1
ASTSEFGKSYNSPLH,-,-,TRBV16
ASSPAPGDTQY,few,-,TRBV7-7
ASSPGTAFGGYT,-,-,TRBV28
ASSSKTQETQY,-,-,TRBV18
SATGDRGIMDTQY,few,TRBD1,TRBV20-1
SVDWRLAGNRREQF,many,-,TRBV29-1
SASSKRRSPPISSTDTQY,few,-,TRBV20-1
SAIPVQGILAGGSSYNEQF,few,TRBD2,TRBV20-1
SFSGRGVNEQF,-,TRBD2,TRBV20-1
ASRPGTGSTDTQY,few,TRBD1,TRBV7-3
SVDGQGEGYT,-,TRBD1,TRBV29-1
ASSPPPYAAGAKNIQY,-,-,TRBV6-2/TRBV6-3
ASRLPGTVTGELF,few,TRBD1,TRBV12-3/TRBV12-4
ASSLAGTGANVLT,few,-,TRBV7-2
ASSQDHIRADRGYT,few,-,TRBV14
SGEQYTGELF,-,-,TRBV29-1
SVEGDLSGTSGRRTDTQY,few,TRBD2,TRBV29-1
ASSQDPGGAGGVNTQY,-,TRBD2,TRBV4-1
ASSARVTGGAGGYT,-,TRBD1,TRBV6-5
SARDRGEEGNYGYT,once,-,TRBV20-1
ASSPGGSGANVLT,few,TRBD1,TRBV7-8
SVERQGGT,few,TRBD1,TRBV29-1
ASSSYRVGNQPQH,once,-,TRBV5-6
AISEGQRTDTQY,-,-,TRBV10-3
SARIPDRNPYEQY,-,TRBD1,TRBV20-1
ASSSQTGLETQY,-,TRBD1,TRBV7-2
ASSLDGRDTEAF,-,-,TRBV5-1
ASSQELRASGRISTDTQY,few,TRBD2,TRBV4-2
ASRTDRGNYGYT,few,TRBD1,TRBV6-1
SVGQGEGTDTQY,-,TRBD1,TRBV29-1
ASSQGHQAF,-,-,TRBV6-2/TRBV6-3
ASSNRGVPHEQY,few,-,TRBV6-2/TRBV6-3
ASSLSAGAYNEQF,few,TRBD2,TRBV12-3/TRBV12-4
ATSDLAASGANVLT,-,-,TRBV24-1
ASSLGSGRAQY,few,-,TRBV5-4
ASSPGTDQPQH,-,TRBD1,TRBV18
ASSPYRGREEKLF,-,TRBD1,TRBV5-1
SVQGVGTGELF,few,-,TRBV29-1
ASSLVSGRAQGEQY,-,-,TRBV7-2
SAADGTGAIHSNQPQH,few,TRBD1,TRBV20-1
ASSYSRLAGVRYNEQF,-,TRBD2,TRBV6-2/TRBV6-3
ASSPQNYGYT,-,-,TRBV2
SVDRGTDTQY,few,TRBD1,TRBV29-1
ASSYGGSADTQY,few,-,TRBV6-2/TRBV6-3
ASSLAPVADTQY,-,-,TRBV5-1
ASSPQIRAMNTGELF,few,-,TRBV12-3/TRBV12-4
SARDPTDQPQH,many,-,TRBV20-1
SAFRLTEGTDTQY,few,-,TRBV20-1
ASSLDLGNTEAF,-,-,TRBV11-1
ASSQPPGRGNTEAF,-,-,TRBV28
SATGSDTQY,-,-,TRBV20-1
ASSLDSANTEAF,-,-,TRBV5-1
SVKYGSPVQY,-,-,TRBV20-1